These 13 T cell receptor beta chains were all obtained from the same sample, sequenced in a study of blood T cell repertoires in COVID-19. Measured with immunoSEQ multiplex PCR; TCRdb has only the in-frame clones, and not every one. The table lists about 59,000 clones, around 91% of them singletons. Material: peripheral blood. These receptors originate from a human donor in a cohort sampled during active COVID-19.

The count of this clone is one. The chain uses TRBV15 and TRBJ2-5, with TRBD1 identical over 7 bases. The length of the CDR3 is 14 residues. V was pared by 4 bases and J by 5 bases, with 7 bases of the junction left unmatched. Germline CDR1 is LNHNV and CDR2 is YYDKDF (reference sequence). The CDR3 bases are TGTGCCACCAGCAAACAAGGGGGCATGGAGACCCAGTACTTC. Its protein product is CATSKQGGMETQYF. The entire variable domain, with the rest obtained from reference TRBV15 and TRBJ2-5, is as follows: DAMVIQNPRYQVTQFGKPVTLSCSQTLNHNVMYWYQQKSSQAPKLLFHYYDKDFNNEADTPDNFQSRRPNTSFCFLDIRSPGLGDTAMYLCATSKQGGMETQYFGPGTRLLVL.

The DNA for the CDR3 is TGTGCCAGCAGTTACTCGGTAGCGGGGGGCCCGACGAACACCGGGGAGCTGTTTTTT. This codes for CASSYSVAGGPTNTGELFF. The chain has TRBV6-7 and TRBJ2-2; TRBD2 matches 10 bases. TRBV6-7 is sorted into the ORF group, with uncertain function. The CDR3 is made up of 19 amino acids. The junction had 7 bases not matched to a gene; V was cut back by 0 bases and J by 0 bases.

This chain joins TRBV19 and TRBJ2-7; D uncertain. Deletions cut 3 bases from V and 0 bases from J, with 9 bases between. From germline, CDR1 is LNHDA and CDR2 SQIVND (reference sequence). The CDR3 covers 14 residues. In nucleotides, the CDR3 is TGTGCCAGTAGTATGGGCAGATCCTCCTACGAGCAGTACTTC. It is translated as CASSMGRSSYEQYF.

This clone was detected many times. The J gene is TRBJ2-5, the V gene TRBV7-9; 9 bases agree with TRBD2. V shed 3 bases, J shed 3 bases, and the junction held 2 bases outside the gene matches. CDR1 SEHNR and CDR2 FQNEAQ come from the germline V gene (reference sequence). The CDR3 sequence is 14 residues long. The CDR3 bases are TGTGCCAGCAGCTTCGCGGGAGGGGAAGAGACCCAGTACTTC. It is translated as CASSFAGGEETQYF.

V gene TRBV27 combines with J gene TRBJ2-2, with 8 bases that match TRBD1. Per the germline V gene, CDR1 is MNHEY and CDR2 is SMNVEV (reference sequence). This CDR3 is built from 15 residues. The junction had 8 bases not matched to a gene; V was cut back by 7 bases and J by 4 bases. The CDR3, as DNA: TGTGCCAGCACCGATCAGGGGGCGGTCACCGGGGAGCTGTTTTTT. It yields the protein CASTDQGAVTGELFF.

The chain couples TRBV18 to TRBJ1-3, with unresolved D. The CDR3 runs 12 residues. Germline CDR1 and CDR2: KGHSH and LQKENI. Trimming removed 5 bases at V and 2 bases at J, with 4 bases between. The CDR3 coding sequence is TGTGCCAGCTCAGGCACTGGAAACACCATATATTTT. This encodes CASSGTGNTIYF.

The chain links TRBV7-8 to TRBJ2-1, with 9 positions matching TRBD1. Germline trimming cut 5 bases from V and 1 base from J; bases unmatched to any gene: 3. There are 15 residues in the CDR3. Germline V lookup: CDR1 SGHVS, CDR2 FQNEAQ. CDR3 loop: CASSLGTGSYNEQFF. The CDR3 DNA is TGTGCCAGCAGCCTCGGGACAGGGTCCTACAATGAGCAGTTCTTC. The full variable domain, with the rest looked up from reference TRBV7-8 and TRBJ2-1, is GAGVSQSPRYKVAKRGQDVALRCDPISGHVSLFWYQQALGQGPEFLTYFQNEAQLDKSGLPSDRFFAERPEGSVSTLKIQRTQQEDSAVYLCASSLGTGSYNEQFFGPGTRLTVL.

The chain employs TRBV20-1 and TRBJ2-5; TRBD2 matches 8 bases. Germline CDR1 is DFQATT and CDR2 is SNEGSKA (reference sequence). The CDR3 consists of 13 residues. With 3 bases clipped from V and 6 bases from J, the junction kept 6 bases outside the gene matches. The CDR3 sequence: CSASRSGSKTQYF. DNA of the CDR3: TGCAGTGCTAGTAGGAGCGGGAGCAAGACCCAGTACTTC.

CDR3 in amino acids: CASSQDRGGPHHTDTQYF. The CDR3 DNA reads TGTGCCAGCAGCCAAGACCGGGGAGGCCCACACCACACAGATACGCAGTATTTT. This chain joins TRBV3-1 (or the pseudogene TRBV3-2) and TRBJ2-3, with D tentatively TRBD2 (6 bases). From germline, CDR1 is LGHDT and CDR2 YNNKEL (reference sequence). V was clipped by 0 bases and J by 2 bases, with 18 bases between them. The length of the CDR3 is 18 residues.

The genes are TRBV3-1 (or the pseudogene TRBV3-2) and TRBJ2-2; TRBD1 matches at 7 bases. J was trimmed by 7 bases and V by 4 bases; bases with no gene match: 6. The CDR3 is 14 amino acids. From germline, CDR1 is LGHDT and CDR2 YNNKEL (reference sequence). CDR3 sequence: CASSRRGINGELFF. The CDR3 bases are TGTGCCAGCAGCCGCAGGGGGATTAACGGGGAGCTGTTTTTT.

The rearrangement joins TRBV19 to TRBJ2-3; a weak D match, TRBD2 (7 bases). The germline V gene encodes CDR1 LNHDA and CDR2 SQIVND (reference sequence). The CDR3 is 15 residues long. The V end lost 1 base, the J end lost 4 bases, and 12 bases lay between the germline ends. CDR3 in amino acids: CASSIAGGRADTQYF. The CDR3 DNA reads TGTGCCAGTAGTATAGCGGGGGGCCGTGCAGATACGCAGTATTTT.

The chain carries TRBV2 and TRBJ1-5, with 9 nucleotides matching TRBD1. The CDR3 totals 15 residues. Germline V gene lookup returns CDR1 SNHLY and CDR2 FYNNEI. V was pared by 8 bases and J by 4 bases, with 9 bases of the junction left unmatched. CDR3 region: CASLGQGVRNQPQHF. In nucleotides, the CDR3 is TGTGCCAGCCTGGGACAGGGCGTCCGAAATCAGCCCCAGCATTTT.

The count of this clone is one. This chain connects TRBV7-9 to TRBJ2-3; D uncertain. The V end was cut by 5 bases, the J end by 2 bases, with 5 bases between. This CDR3 contains 12 residues. Germline-derived CDR1 and CDR2 are SEHNR and FQNEAQ (reference sequence). This chain's CDR3 is CASSRDTDTQYF. CDR3 coding DNA: TGTGCCAGCAGCAGAGACACAGATACGCAGTATTTT.